Each of the 32 T cell receptor beta chains below was sequenced from the same sample in a study of blood T cell repertoires in COVID-19. Generated by immunoSEQ multiplex PCR, the TCRdb table keeps only in-frame clones and is missing some. The table shows 100,000 to 150,000 clones, with roughly nine tenths occurring only once. The sample comprised peripheral blood. These receptors were obtained from a man aged 45 to 65 with COVID-19, enrolled during active disease.

This clone was detected once. V and J are TRBV7-3 and TRBJ2-3, with 9 bases that match TRBD2. Germline V gene lookup returns CDR1 SGHTA and CDR2 FQGTGA. With V trimmed by 0 bases and J by 3 bases, 7 bases remained unmatched. This CDR3 has 17 amino acids. CDR3 in amino acids: CASSLTGGLAGTDTQYF. The CDR3 nucleotides read TGTGCCAGCAGCTTAACTGGGGGGCTAGCGGGAACAGATACGCAGTATTTT.

The rearrangement links TRBV7-2 to TRBJ1-2; D uncertain. This CDR3 contains 10 residues. Germline V gives CDR1 SGHTA, CDR2 FQGNSA. Deletions cut 6 bases from V and 5 bases from J, with 4 bases between. The CDR3 reads CASSLYGYTF. CDR3 coding DNA: TGTGCCAGCAGTCTATATGGCTACACCTTC.

The rearrangement uses TRBV2 and TRBJ2-1; weak D call: TRBD2 (5 bases). The germline V and J ends were trimmed by 1 base and 9 bases, with 13 bases remaining between them. The germline V gene encodes CDR1 SNHLY and CDR2 FYNNEI. The CDR3 spans 14 residues. CDR3 bases: TGTGCCAGCAGTGAAGAGGGAGTGTCTGGTGAGCAGTTCTTC. Translated, it gives CASSEEGVSGEQFF.

This clone was seen a few times. The chain recombines TRBV6-1 with TRBJ2-3; 8 positions agree with TRBD2. With V trimmed by 4 bases and J by 0 bases, 18 bases remained unmatched. CDR3 size: 20 residues. The germline V gene has CDR1 MNHNS and CDR2 SASEGT. CDR3 nucleotide sequence: TGTGCCAGCAGTGCGACCGCTTCTTCCGGGAGGGCCGGAAGCACAGATACGCAGTATTTT. Amino acid sequence: CASSATASSGRAGSTDTQYF.

This chain joins TRBV18 and TRBJ2-7; D not resolved. The CDR3 loop spans 14 amino acids. The V and J ends lost 2 bases and 3 bases respectively, with 11 bases between them. Germline CDR1 KGHSH, CDR2 LQKENI. The CDR3 region is CASSPTPGDYEQYF. CDR3 DNA sequence: TGTGCCAGCTCACCAACACCGGGTGACTACGAGCAGTACTTC.

The gene calls are TRBV18 and TRBJ1-2; 7 positions agree with TRBD1. Germline CDR1 is KGHSH and CDR2 is LQKENI. This CDR3 is 17 amino acids long. J gave up 8 bases and V 2 bases, and 17 bases lay outside the gene matches. CDR3 amino acids: CASSPVDRPLNVKGYTF. The CDR3 nucleotides read TGTGCCAGCTCACCAGTGGACAGGCCACTTAATGTCAAAGGCTACACCTTC.

The chain is built from TRBV9 and TRBJ2-7, with D perhaps matching TRBD2 (6 bases). The germline CDR1 and CDR2 sequences are SGDLS and YYNGEE. This CDR3 is 14 amino acids long. Deletions cut 2 bases from V and 4 bases from J, with 13 bases between. In DNA form, the CDR3 reads TGTGCCAGCAGCGTTCGGGACTCAAAATACGAGCAGTACTTC. As protein: CASSVRDSKYEQYF.

The chain couples TRBV7-3 to TRBJ1-2; a possible D gene is TRBD1 (6 bases). The CDR3 spans 15 residues. V lost 1 base and J lost 0, with 9 bases in between. The germline gives CDR1 SGHTA, CDR2 FQGTGA. The CDR3 sequence: CASSLNGGSNYGYTF. CDR3 DNA sequence: TGTGCCAGCAGCTTAAATGGGGGCTCTAACTATGGCTACACCTTC.

V is TRBV19 and J is TRBJ2-7, with TRBD2 matching over 7 bases. This CDR3 spans 14 amino acids. Germline CDR1 and CDR2: LNHDA and SQIVND (reference sequence). With 3 bases clipped from V and 2 bases from J, the junction kept 4 bases outside the gene matches. For the CDR3, the DNA is TGTGCCAGTAGTATGGCTAGCGGACCCTACGAGCAGTACTTC. This encodes CASSMASGPYEQYF.

The chain has TRBV5-1 and TRBJ2-5; TRBD2 aligns across 16 bases. The CDR3 is 17 residues long. Germline CDR1 SGHRS, CDR2 YFSETQ. After removal of 6 bases from V and 3 bases from J, the junction contained 8 bases not matched to a gene. CDR3 DNA sequence: TGCGCCAGCAATGGGGGGACTAGCGGGAGGGCCAAAGAGACCCAGTACTTC. Translation gives CASNGGTSGRAKETQYF.

The chain is built from TRBV5-1 and TRBJ1-3; possibly TRBD1 for D (5 bases). CDR1 is SGHRS, CDR2 YFSETQ, per germline. V gave up 2 bases and J gave up 0 bases, with 9 bases separating them. CDR3 length equals 15 residues. For the CDR3, the DNA is TGCGCCAGCAGCTTATCAGGGATCTCTGGAAACACCATATATTTT. This translates into CASSLSGISGNTIYF. Based on the CDR3 plus reference TRBV5-1 and TRBJ1-3, the full variable domain is KAGVTQTPRYLIKTRGQQVTLSCSPISGHRSVSWYQQTPGQGLQFLFEYFSETQRNKGNFPGRFSGRQFSNSRSEMNVSTLELGDSALYLCASSLSGISGNTIYFGEGSWLTVV.

The chain carries TRBV7-3 and TRBJ2-7; TRBD1 matches at 7 bases. V shed 6 bases, J shed 2 bases, and the junction held 10 bases outside the gene matches. Germline CDR1 is SGHTA and CDR2 is FQGTGA. The CDR3 has 15 amino acids. The CDR3 spells CASSDKGASAYEQYF. CDR3 nucleotide sequence: TGTGCCAGCAGTGATAAGGGGGCTAGTGCCTACGAGCAGTACTTC.

The rearrangement joins TRBV9 to TRBJ2-3, with D possibly being TRBD2 (6 bases). Germline assignment: CDR1 SGDLS and CDR2 YYNGEE. Deletions cut 4 bases from V and 1 base from J, with 22 bases between. This CDR3 is 18 amino acids long. CDR3 in DNA: TGTGCCAGCAGCCACCCGTTCGGCGGGATGACTGGCACAGATACGCAGTATTTT. Residues: CASSHPFGGMTGTDTQYF.

The chain couples TRBV21-1 to TRBJ2-7; TRBD2, the table's D call, lacks a check against the DNA. TRBV21-1 is reported as a pseudogene. The CDR3 runs to 16 residues. The CDR3 here is CASSLTPGRRDGEQYV. The DNA of the CDR3 is TGTGCCAGCAGCTTAACCCCCGGGAGAAGGGATGGCGAGCAGTACGTC.

This clone was counted only a few times. CDR3 residues: CASSRIGTGGHGEFF. CDR3 DNA sequence: TGTGCCAGCAGCCGGATTGGAACGGGGGGACACGGGGAGTTCTTC. The chain recombines TRBV3-1 (or the pseudogene TRBV3-2) with TRBJ2-1, with D possibly matching TRBD2 (7 bases). Germline CDR1 is LGHDT and CDR2 is YNNKEL (reference sequence). Trimming removed 4 bases from V and 14 bases from J, with 24 bases in between. The CDR3 extends over 15 amino acids.

V and J are TRBV28 and TRBJ1-6; 9 bases are shared with TRBD1. V lost 5 bases to trimming and J lost 5 bases; unmatched junction nucleotides: 10. From germline, CDR1 is MDHEN and CDR2 SYDVKM. The CDR3 spans 17 residues. CDR3 protein: CASSPRTGANNNSPLHF. The CDR3 region has the DNA TGTGCCAGCAGTCCGAGGACAGGGGCGAACAATAATTCACCCCTCCACTTT.

This chain joins TRBV11-2 and TRBJ2-4; a possible D gene is TRBD1 (5 bases). CDR3 length: 16 residues. CDR1 and CDR2 (germline): SGHAT, FQNNGV. The V end was cut by 2 bases, the J end by 0 bases, with 11 bases between. The CDR3 protein is CASSLSSGSAKNIQYF. CDR3 sequence (DNA): TGTGCCAGCAGCTTATCCTCAGGGTCAGCCAAAAACATTCAGTACTTC.

This chain joins TRBV19 and TRBJ2-3, with TRBD1 identical over 7 bases. V lost 11 bases, J lost 5 bases, and 16 bases stayed unmatched. This CDR3 comprises 15 residues. CDR1 is LNHDA and CDR2 is SQIVND in the germline V gene (reference sequence). The CDR3 nucleotides read TGTGCCTCCCAGGGGGAGCGGAAGAAGGGAGATACGCAGTATTTT. Translation gives CASQGERKKGDTQYF.

The chain recombines TRBV2 with TRBJ2-2; tentative D call: TRBD1 (5 bases). CDR1 SNHLY and CDR2 FYNNEI come from the germline V gene. There are 15 residues in the CDR3. V lost 6 bases and J 4 bases, leaving 15 bases between the germline ends. The CDR3 region is CASRNQGSGTGELFF. The CDR3, as DNA: TGTGCCAGCAGGAATCAGGGTTCGGGCACCGGGGAGCTGTTTTTT.

V gene TRBV7-8 combines with J gene TRBJ1-6; 7 bases are shared with TRBD1. The V and J ends lost 6 bases and 8 bases, in that order; junction bases with no gene match: 10. The CDR3 totals 15 residues. From germline, CDR1 is SGHVS and CDR2 FQNEAQ. The CDR3 sequence is CASSMTGNADSPLHF. In nucleotides, the CDR3 is TGTGCCAGCAGTATGACAGGGAACGCGGATTCACCCCTCCACTTT.

V usage is TRBV7-2 and J usage is TRBJ2-7; possible D gene TRBD1, 6 bases. CDR1 and CDR2 (germline): SGHTA, FQGNSA. The CDR3 sequence is 14 residues long. Trimming cost V 5 bases and J 0 bases, with 11 bases left between them. CDR3 in DNA: TGTGCCAGCAGCCTCCGACAGGTCTCCTACGAGCAGTACTTC. Residues: CASSLRQVSYEQYF.

This chain joins TRBV25-1 and TRBJ2-7; tentative D call: TRBD2 (6 bases). The V gene's germline CDR1 is MGHDK and CDR2 SYGVNS. The V gene lost 6 bases and the J gene lost 1 base, with 16 bases spanning the gap. The CDR3 covers 15 residues. The CDR3 protein is CASRAWTGLSYEQYF. The CDR3 DNA follows: TGTGCCAGCAGGGCGTGGACGGGACTTTCCTACGAGCAGTACTTC.

V and J are TRBV3-1 (or the pseudogene TRBV3-2) and TRBJ1-6, with no clear D. The ends were cut back, 1 base at V and 0 bases at J, with 10 bases in the middle. Germline values: CDR1 LGHDT, CDR2 YNNKEL (reference sequence). This CDR3 has 17 residues. This chain's CDR3 is CASSQASMSSYNSPLHF. CDR3 nucleotides: TGTGCCAGCAGCCAAGCCTCGATGAGCTCCTATAATTCACCCCTCCACTTT.

The chain joins TRBV5-1 to TRBJ2-5; D perhaps matches TRBD1 (7 bases). Trimming removed 0 bases from V and 5 bases from J, with 17 bases in between. Germline V gives CDR1 SGHRS, CDR2 YFSETQ. The CDR3 is 16 residues long. CDR3 amino acids: CASSLGTTGRLETQYF. For the CDR3, the DNA is TGCGCCAGCAGCTTGGGGACGACAGGGAGGCTGGAGACCCAGTACTTC.

The CDR3, as DNA: TGTGCCAGCAGTGAACAGGCCCATTCACCCCTCCACTTT. Translation: CASSEQAHSPLHF. This chain joins TRBV6-1 and TRBJ1-6; no clear D gene. Germline V gene lookup returns CDR1 MNHNS and CDR2 SASEGT. Trimming took off 2 bases at V and 8 bases at J, with 7 bases between the two ends. This CDR3 has 13 amino acids.

In its sample, this clone was seen once. The rearrangement uses TRBV6-6 and TRBJ1-1; D possibly corresponds to TRBD1 (6 bases). The CDR3 is 14 residues long. V was clipped by 6 bases and J by 11 bases, with 22 bases between them. Germline lookup yields CDR1 MNHNY and CDR2 SVGAGI (reference sequence). CDR3 sequence reads: CASSLKGRGSAAFF. DNA for the CDR3: TGTGCCAGCAGCTTAAAAGGCAGGGGCTCAGCGGCTTTCTTT.

The chain uses TRBV5-4 and TRBJ2-2; possible D gene TRBD1, 5 bases. The CDR3 is 16 amino acids. Germline V gives CDR1 SGHNT, CDR2 YYREEE (reference sequence). V lost 0 bases and J 2 bases, leaving 11 bases between the germline ends. CDR3 loop: CASSLGPDRNTGELFF. As DNA, the CDR3 is TGTGCCAGCAGCTTGGGCCCCGACAGAAACACCGGGGAGCTGTTTTTT.

The CDR3 nucleotides are TGTGCCAGCAGCCCAGTCTCTTCGGGGACTAGCGGCCCGGGATACAATGAGCAGTTCTTC. Its protein product is CASSPVSSGTSGPGYNEQFF. The J gene is TRBJ2-1, the V gene TRBV9, with 11 bases identical to TRBD2. The CDR3 loop spans 20 amino acids. V lost 4 bases to trimming and J lost 4 bases; unmatched junction nucleotides: 19. The V gene's germline CDR1 is SGDLS and CDR2 YYNGEE.

The chain links TRBV7-3 to TRBJ2-3, with D possibly TRBD2 on 6 matching bases. V lost 5 bases and J lost 4, with 10 bases in between. The CDR3 totals 13 residues. From germline, CDR1 is SGHTA and CDR2 FQGTGA. DNA for the CDR3: TGTGCCAGCAGCCCTGGAGGGGCAGATACGCAGTATTTT. Translated, it gives CASSPGGADTQYF.

The CDR3 DNA reads TGTGCCAGCAGCTTCGGGACAGCTTCGCCAGATACGCAGTATTTT. It translates to CASSFGTASPDTQYF. V is TRBV11-2 and J is TRBJ2-3; 7 positions agree with TRBD1. Germline-derived CDR1 and CDR2 are SGHAT and FQNNGV. V was pared by 3 bases and J by 4 bases, with 7 bases of the junction left unmatched. This CDR3 is built from 15 residues. Variable domain in full (rest from reference TRBV11-2 and TRBJ2-3): EAGVAQSPRYKIIEKRQSVAFWCNPISGHATLYWYQQILGQGPKLLIQFQNNGVVDDSQLPKDRFSAERLKGVDSTLKIQPAKLEDSAVYLCASSFGTASPDTQYFGPGTRLTVL.

The V call is TRBV19, the J call TRBJ2-2; 14 bases are a match to TRBD2. Germline CDR1 is LNHDA and CDR2 is SQIVND (reference sequence). The CDR3 sequence is 17 residues long. Germline trimming cut 3 bases from V and 5 bases from J; bases unmatched to any gene: 5. CDR3 in amino acids: CASSMGLAGVGTGELFF. The DNA of the CDR3 is TGTGCCAGTAGTATGGGACTAGCGGGAGTAGGTACCGGGGAGCTGTTTTTT. Based on the CDR3 plus reference TRBV19 and TRBJ2-2, the full variable domain is DGGITQSPKYLFRKEGQNVTLSCEQNLNHDAMYWYRQDPGQGLRLIYYSQIVNDFQKGDIAEGYSVSREKKESFPLTVTSAQKNPTAFYLCASSMGLAGVGTGELFFGEGSRLTVL.

The chain employs TRBV3-1 (or the pseudogene TRBV3-2) and TRBJ1-1, with 7 bases that match TRBD1. V lost 3 bases and J lost 5; bases outside the gene matches: 6. Germline V gene sequence: CDR1 LGHDT, CDR2 YNNKEL (reference sequence). The CDR3 has 14 amino acids. The CDR3 region has the DNA TGTGCCAGCAGCCATGGAGGGACAGCAACTGAAGCTTTCTTT. Translation: CASSHGGTATEAFF.